The T cell receptor beta chain described here comes from a study of blood T cell repertoires in COVID-19 (dated by TCRdb to 2018 to 2021). For the study in its entirety: The collaborator samples originated in the United States, Italy and Spain and spanned the acute and convalescent phases of COVID-19. The prospective study material was composed of cDNA or gDNA derived from T cells, B-cell-depleted T cells, or PBMCs. Subjects who had been exposed to COVID-19, were actively infected with it, or had recovered from it provided the deeply sampled blood TCRbeta repertoires that made up the dataset. A freely available public database, intended as a resource for researchers studying the immune response to SARS-CoV-2, is where the repertoires were released. Samples were obtained from the ongoing ImmuneRACE study (first 160 participants) and from about 1,300 subjects provided by 6 global collaborators. Sample metadata almost always included a de-identified subject ID, COVID-19 status, age in years and sex. HLA class I and class II types, where available, came from metadata supplied by the sample provider rather than from assay-based typing. Overall results and qualifications from the work: The amount of clinical and demographic metadata varied by source and participant and was provided uncurated.

The immunoSEQ Assay, a bias-controlled multiplex PCR, was used to amplify TCRbeta CDR3 regions from genomic DNA. In the paper's pipeline: The number of nucleated cells in each sample was estimated by amplification of reference gene primers within the assay. To quantify the absolute abundance of each unique TCRbeta CDR3 rearrangement, sequence reads were collapsed and filtered. For each sample, productive Simpson clonality was calculated as the square root of Simpson's diversity index over productive rearrangements. TCRdb provides this immuneACCESS table in a form limited to in-frame rearrangements. Some clones are lacking; in checked studies, under half of them reflect an unresolved V gene, and why the rest are absent is not known. The D gene and trimming were derived from the DNA, and the V and J assignments and clone size from that table. The sample profile shows roughly 230,000 clones; about 80% of them were found once. Roughly 3.6% of the sample is taken by the ten largest.

Points on this clone: Its cognate antigen has yet to be identified. It has no much larger one-base neighbor in the sample; base qualities were not kept.

Enrolling through a virtual design, the prospective study's participants ranged in age from roughly 18 to 90 years and lived across some 22 United States geographic areas. To assign participants to cohorts, the prospective study relied on clinical history that participants themselves reported in a screening survey and a study questionnaire. ImmuneRACE Cohort 3 recovered participants were defined by two consecutive negative NP/OP PCR tests, healthcare professional clearance, or symptom resolution. In the prospective study, whole blood, serum and a nasopharyngeal or oropharyngeal swab were collected from each participant by mobile phlebotomists. Over a roughly two-month period, participants in the prospective study had the option of providing additional blood draws and questionnaires. Blood samples from the prospective study were shipped frozen or at room temperature prior to DNA extraction. The sequence was obtained from a man aged 50-59 years who had recovered from COVID-19. The sample taken for sequencing was PBMCs or T cells enriched from blood (not recorded which).

The DNA is TGCAGCGGTGGACAAGGCTTAGTATCGGAGCAGTACTTC. Translation gives CSGGQGLVSEQYF. The rearranged segments are TRBV29-1 and TRBJ2-7; TRBD1 is possibly the D segment (5 matching bases). From the cysteine up to the phenylalanine, the CDR3 has a length of 13 residues. Kept here is only the CDR3 DNA, which spans 39 bases and is read in frame from base 1. Taken from the germline V gene, the CDR1 and CDR2 loops are SQVTM and ANQGSEA. The trim is 7 bases for V and 7 bases for J, with a gap of 20 bases between the germline ends.